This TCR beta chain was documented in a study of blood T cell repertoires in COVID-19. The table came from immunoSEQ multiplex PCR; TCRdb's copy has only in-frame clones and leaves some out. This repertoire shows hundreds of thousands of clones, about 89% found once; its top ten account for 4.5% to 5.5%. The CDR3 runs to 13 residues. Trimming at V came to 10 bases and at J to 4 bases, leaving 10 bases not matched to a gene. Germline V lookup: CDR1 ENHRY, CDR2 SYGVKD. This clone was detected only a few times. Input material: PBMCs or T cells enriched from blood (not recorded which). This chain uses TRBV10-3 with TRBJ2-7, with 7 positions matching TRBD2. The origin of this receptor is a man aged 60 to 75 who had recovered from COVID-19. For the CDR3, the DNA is TGTGCCACAACCCGGGAGGAGACGTACGAGCAGTACTTC. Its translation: CATTREETYEQYF.